This T cell receptor beta chain is drawn from a study of blood T cell repertoires in COVID-19. Overall study context: Some COVID-19 samples were acute and others convalescent; all came from the United States, Italy and Spain. PBMCs, B-cell-depleted T cells, or T cells were the source of the cDNA or gDNA that made up the material.

Seattle cases were enrolled at active infection and followed longitudinally. As processed by the authors: Quantification of nucleated cells was approximated via reference gene primer amplification. The repertoire was sequenced with immunoSEQ multiplex PCR; TCRdb's copy has only in-frame clones and lacks some. The D gene and trimming were derived from the DNA, and the V and J assignments and clone size from that table. This table holds about 150,000 clones, 70% to 90% found once. Germline CDR1 SGHAT, CDR2 FQNNGV. V lost 5 bases and J lost 0, with 11 bases in between. This CDR3 contains 16 residues. The sequence came from a man aged 60-69 years with COVID-19, enrolled during active disease. The sample taken for sequencing was peripheral blood. V gene TRBV11-2 combines with J gene TRBJ1-6; perhaps TRBD1 as D (6 bases). DNA of the CDR3: TGTGCCAGCAGCCTCAGGGGCCACTCCTATAATTCACCCCTCCACTTT. It translates to CASSLRGHSYNSPLHF. Combining the CDR3 with reference TRBV11-2 and TRBJ1-6 gives the whole variable domain EAGVAQSPRYKIIEKRQSVAFWCNPISGHATLYWYQQILGQGPKLLIQFQNNGVVDDSQLPKDRFSAERLKGVDSTLKIQPAKLEDSAVYLCASSLRGHSYNSPLHFGNGTRLTVT.